This TCR beta chain emerged from a study of cytomegalovirus exposure and HLA in healthy donors (TCRdb year 2017). Study-wide context: According to an earlier analysis of a few hundred of the donors, 200 million or so T cells yielded roughly 110 million unique TCR beta sequences and approximately 300 Gb of sequence data. The number of typed donors differed by locus: about 629-630 for A, B, C, DRB1 and DQB1; 500 to 550 for DQA1; 600 to 610 for DPA1; and some 470 for DPB1. A few DR-DQ haplotypes were treated as single units for association and clustering because of strong linkage in the cohort. HLA typing included class I and class II loci at four-digit resolution. To predict cytomegalovirus infection status, the study brought together high-throughput TCR immunosequencing, statistical association of individual TCRs with disease status, and machine learning. The aim of the study was to test whether cataloging public T cell receptors could identify signatures of past pathogen exposure. Alongside the repertoire data, information on donor age, sex, ethnicity and CMV serostatus was compiled. Every repertoire in the discovery cohort had been generated on one and the same sequencing platform. Across around 400 genotyped donors of the cohort, an average of approximately 220,000 unique TCR beta nucleotide sequences per donor were sequenced, and about a sixth of those sequences were non-productive. Along with the approximately 650-subject first cohort, a separate validation cohort of around 120 different subjects was used. An early release that covered fewer than 750 HLA-typed donors contained approximately 300 gigabases of sequencing data and tens of millions of unique TCR sequences. Rather than drawing on any new phenotypic data, the later analysis identified candidate immune exposures from TCR beta sequences and the way those sequences occurred across donors. In an earlier analysis of a few hundred of the donors, high-throughput TCR beta sequencing was used to judge whether each TCR beta V gene segment behaved as functional or pseudogenic. Of the roughly 400 genotyped donors, about 80% fell in the genetic ancestry cluster associated with self-reported Caucasian donors. A later analysis re-analyzed previously published TCR beta repertoires from roughly 630 donors and added high-resolution HLA genotyping to study TCR occurrence patterns. The study profiled the T cell repertoires of 500 to 800 subjects by immunosequencing and related them to cytomegalovirus serostatus. A later genetic analysis took genome-wide SNP genotypes for about three fifths of the 666 donors and used that subset as a discovery cohort.

Overall study results and their limits: This cohort had only TCR beta chains sequenced, and the lack of alpha or paired-chain data limited which features could be detected. Most CMV-associated TCR beta chains appeared to be HLA-restricted in a later analysis, and the HLA associations seemed to be driven largely by CMV exposure. A later analysis found that TCR association rates varied across HLA loci, with DRB1 alleles showing the most associated TCRs and HLA-C alleles the fewest. A later analysis associated 15,000 or so TCR beta sequences with specific HLA alleles at a false discovery rate of 0.05. Because HLA typing was unavailable for some donors at each locus, only the typed subset was used in association tests. Most TCR sequences were seen in very few donors, while some public TCRs were found in many individuals. Because the 87-base-pair reads could not distinguish some IMGT-functional V segments, including TRBV6-2 and TRBV6-3, those segments were excluded. Roughly uniform sequencing depth across donors was assumed in presence/absence analyses, although this assumption may not hold. When HLA alleles, especially DR and DQ, strongly co-occurred, TCR associations were difficult to assign to individual alleles. The classifier was reported to diagnose cytomegalovirus status with high specificity and sensitivity in both the original and validation cohorts. A further reported finding was that TCR beta sequences accurately predicted the HLA-A and HLA-B alleles for most subjects in the first cohort. An earlier analysis of several hundred of the donors showed that most TCR beta V segments appeared in productive rearrangements either about 87% or about 30% of the time, which broadly matched IMGT annotations. Linkage disequilibrium might explain the correlated functional status among segregating V segments, but an unknown experimental factor could not be ruled out. Compared with the roughly 700-donor mean, donors in an Asian-associated ancestry cluster had fewer N-insertions in productive TCRs, according to a later genetic analysis. Seventeen rarely observed V segments, including chromosome 9 orphons, were excluded from the earlier analysis of just under 600 of the donors because counts were too low. A group of highly shared sequence variants was considered likely to be a technical artifact of the sequencing pipeline. For the cohort, immune exposure information was limited to CMV serostatus. The study gave a list of 150 to 200 TCR beta chains associated with cytomegalovirus. In a later analysis, HLA-associated TCR beta chains showed more clonal expansion and lower generation probabilities than non-associated chains that were equally common. It was suggested by the authors that the approach could potentially be generalized to other disease states and immunological phenotypes. In vitro tests confirmed that three of the cytomegalovirus-associated TCR beta chains recognize cytomegalovirus antigens. Several of the top co-occurrence clusters appeared to be linked to parvovirus B19, influenza, CMV and Epstein-Barr virus, according to a later analysis. A later genetic analysis associated a missense DCLRE1C variant with V-gene and J-gene trimming of TCR beta chains, and an independent cohort replicated the association.

The cohort consisted of 600 to 750 healthy bone marrow donors. At the time of sampling, every cohort member was nominally healthy, though immune exposures that went unrecorded were likely present. The donor was CMV seronegative and belonged to the group of 350 to 400 seronegative cohort members. Each donor provided a peripheral blood sample, and peripheral blood mononuclear cells were used for TCR beta sequencing. The Qiagen DNeasy Blood Extraction Kit was used to extract genomic DNA from the blood cell samples. For CDR1 and CDR2, the germline V gene lists MRHNA and SNTAGT. Deletion took 8 bases off V and 5 bases off J, with a span of 15 bases between the germline ends. Including the terminal cysteine and phenylalanine, the CDR3 comprises 14 residues. The only DNA kept is the CDR3, 42 bases in frame from the first base. To prepare the library, the immunoSEQ multiplex PCR assay was applied. A mixture of 60 forward primers for TCR Vbeta segments and 13 reverse primers for TCR Jbeta segments was used in the multiplex PCR. A multiplex PCR assay on genomic DNA amplified the CDR3 region of rearranged TCR beta genes. On the Illumina HiSeq System, the amplified TCR beta libraries were sequenced as 87-base-pair reads. Concerning the study's data processing: In a later analysis, about 80 million unique TCR beta chains were counted across the 666 repertoires, and around 10 million of these chains were shared by at least two donors. Raw reads were error-corrected and collapsed into unique sequences with a nearest-neighbor algorithm that merged closely related sequences to remove PCR and sequencing errors. CDR3 sequences were aligned to IMGT reference sequences to assign V, D and J gene segments. For a sequence to be retained, at least a six-nucleotide match to both a V gene segment and a J gene segment was required. Rearrangements were called productive when the CDR3 lacked stop codons and stayed in frame with V and J; all others were non-productive. CDR3 was defined according to IMGT convention as the region running from the second conserved V-encoded cysteine to the conserved J-encoded phenylalanine. Sequences without an unambiguous match to a single V gene segment were excluded from the earlier analysis of several hundred of the donors. In an earlier analysis of a few hundred of the donors, a V segment was called functional when productive rearrangements were above 56.7%, and segregating when the standard deviation between donors exceeded 5%. A statistical classification framework was developed to diagnose cytomegalovirus status using the catalog of TCR beta chain sequences. V and J gene assignment, in a later analysis, came from comparing TCR nucleotide sequences with IMGT/GENE-DB human TR gene sequences. A later analysis assigned CDR3 sequences and most-parsimonious VDJ recombination scenarios with the TCRdist pipeline. In a later analysis, each TCR beta chain was defined by its CDR3 amino acid sequence together with its V-gene family, and reads without a unique V-gene family were excluded. To address suspected cross-contamination and a sequencing artifact, a later analysis removed roughly 580 highly shared, low-generation-probability nucleotide sequences. In a later analysis, a clonal expansion index was calculated for each public chain from normalized within-repertoire ranks of inferred template counts. Generation probabilities in a later analysis came from a VDJ recombination model fitted to out-of-frame rearrangements, and those results were checked against IGoR. In a later analysis, hypergeometric tests were used to score TCR-TCR, TCR-HLA and TCR-CMV co-occurrence, with a repertoire-size bias correction applied to TCR pairs. False discovery rates were estimated in a later analysis by permuting HLA or CMV assignments 20 times. In a later analysis, co-occurring TCRs were grouped with DBSCAN, and TCRdist sequence similarity was added when clustering was performed within HLA-allele-positive subsets. Repertoires with fewer than 30,000 or more than 120,000 public chains were left out of co-occurrence clustering, as were a handful of repertoires with anomalous nucleotide sharing. TCRdb obtained this table from immuneACCESS and retained in-frame rearrangements with V and J assigned. These tables miss some clones; where compared with another copy, unresolved V genes account for less than half of the shortfall, and the remainder is unexplained. That table is the source of V, J and clone size, and D and trimming were worked out from the DNA. The sample table lists 90,000 to 120,000 clones, roughly 80% of them with a count of one. Together, the top ten hold 2% to 2.5% of the sample.

Remarks on this clone: Its antigen is not yet known. No quality values exist for individual bases; no much larger clone is one base distant.

The receptor's source is a man aged 25-40 years in good health and CMV-seronegative. The chain is encoded by TRBV6-4 joined to TRBJ2-2, and perhaps TRBD2 as D gene, on 5 matching bases. Sequencing input: PBMCs. The DNA reads as follows: TGTGCCAGCCGCGAACAGCGGACGACCGGGGAGCTGTTTTTT. It is translated as CASREQRTTGELFF.